This TCR beta chain was obtained from a study of blood T cells in healthy people across ages. Germline V CDR1 and CDR2: SGHNT, YYREEE (reference sequence). There are 17 residues in the CDR3. For the second PCR, which ran for about 6 to 11 cycles, a sample-barcoded 5' primer and a J-beta primer mix were used. Using its own MiXCR run on the 5' RACE reads, TCRdb lists one record per CDR3 protein. The sample holds about 570,000 distinct CDR3 sequences, roughly 29% seen once. The genes are TRBV5-4 and TRBJ2-5; 15 nucleotides agree with TRBD2. The end of the DNA aligns better with TRBJ2-7, so the J call may be wrong. The TCR sequence derives from a woman in her seventies in good health. Sequencing used blood. The CDR3 is CASSTAGTSGGTYEQYF. Written as DNA, the CDR3 is TGTGCCAGCAGCACCGCCGGGACTAGCGGGGGGACCTACGAGCAGTACTTC.